The 17 T cell receptor beta chains listed next were all sequenced from one sample in a study of neurological immune-mediated disorders. As to time point: technical triplicate 1. TCRdb re-analysed the 5' RACE reads in MiXCR, keeping a single row per CDR3 protein. Seen here are fewer than 30,000 distinct CDR3 sequences, roughly an eighth observed once, and the top ten hold about 5.5%. Source material: CD4+ T cells from blood. The source of these receptors is a female donor with HTLV-1-associated myelopathy (HAM/TSP).

This clonotype showed up many times. This chain connects TRBV5-8 to TRBJ2-1, with D possibly matching TRBD1 (6 bases). From germline, CDR1 is SGHTS and CDR2 YDEGEE. The CDR3 is 17 residues long. Trimming pared 4 bases from V and 3 bases from J, leaving 20 bases between. The CDR3 bases are TGTGCCAGCAGCCAGCAAACCCACACCAGGGGCTACAATGAGCAGTTCTTC. Its translation: CASSQQTHTRGYNEQFF.

This clonotype was detected ten times or more. The chain employs TRBV5-1 and TRBJ1-2; 7 bases fit TRBD1. The trim removed 2 bases at V and 0 bases at J, leaving 7 bases unmatched. Germline V CDR1 and CDR2: SGHRS, YFSETQ. This CDR3 has 16 residues. CDR3 sequence: CASSFSGQEANYGYTF. The DNA of the CDR3 is TGCGCCAGCAGCTTTAGCGGACAGGAAGCTAACTATGGCTACACCTTC. The complete variable domain, with remaining parts taken from reference TRBV5-1 and TRBJ1-2, reads KAGVTQTPRYLIKTRGQQVTLSCSPISGHRSVSWYQQTPGQGLQFLFEYFSETQRNKGNFPGRFSGRQFSNSRSEMNVSTLELGDSALYLCASSFSGQEANYGYTFGSGTRLTVV.

This clonotype was seen repeatedly, ten times or more. J is TRBJ2-7 and V is TRBV5-1; 12 bases match TRBD2. The CDR3 contains 15 residues. Looked up from germline, CDR1 is SGHRS and CDR2 is YFSETQ. Trimming took 6 bases from V and 4 from J; bases not matched to a gene: 8. CDR3 loop: CASKGGLAGSYEQYF. The CDR3 DNA sequence: TGCGCCAGCAAGGGGGGACTAGCGGGTTCTTACGAGCAGTACTTC.

This clonotype has at least ten counts. This chain links TRBV29-1 with TRBJ2-3, with TRBD2 matching over 11 bases. Germline V gives CDR1 SQVTM, CDR2 ANQGSEA. This CDR3 is 14 amino acids long. Trimming at V came to 7 bases and at J to 1 base, leaving 4 bases not matched to a gene. CDR3 protein: CSAQLAGGTDTQYF. The CDR3 DNA reads as TGCAGCGCACAACTAGCGGGAGGCACAGATACGCAGTATTTT.

A remark on this clonotype: A read error may account for a junction end that differs from germline. The V gene is TRBV11-2, the J gene TRBJ1-3, with D possibly being TRBD1 (6 bases). This CDR3 is built from 15 residues. From germline, CDR1 is SGHAT and CDR2 FQNNGV. The CDR3 reads CASSGGHQGGNTMYF. Written as DNA, the CDR3 is TGTGCCAGCAGCGGGGGACATCAGGGCGGAAATACCATGTATTTT. The variable domain in full, with the rest retrieved from reference TRBV11-2 and TRBJ1-3, is EAGVAQSPRYKIIEKRQSVAFWCNPISGHATLYWYQQILGQGPKLLIQFQNNGVVDDSQLPKDRFSAERLKGVDSTLKIQPAKLEDSAVYLCASSGGHQGGNTMYFGEGSWLTVV.

In its sample, this clonotype was seen once. V is TRBV20-1 and J is TRBJ2-1; D remains ambiguous. The CDR3 covers 13 residues. Germline V CDR1 and CDR2: DFQATT, SNEGSKA (reference sequence). With 4 bases removed from V and 6 bases from J, the gap between germline ends came to 13 bases. The DNA for the CDR3 is TGCAGTGCTACCTATACGGCGTTCAATGAGCAGTTCTTC. Protein sequence: CSATYTAFNEQFF.

This clonotype was counted at least ten times. This chain uses TRBV29-1 with TRBJ2-5; D not resolved. The CDR3 has 12 amino acids. Germline loops: CDR1 SQVTM, CDR2 ANQGSEA. The V end lost 4 bases, the J end lost 5 bases, and 11 bases lay between the germline ends. The CDR3 DNA is TGCAGCGTTGTTCTCGTCGGTGAGACCCAGTACTTC. Residues: CSVVLVGETQYF. Full variable domain (rest looked up from reference TRBV29-1 and TRBJ2-5): SAVISQKPSRDICQRGTSLTIQCQVDSQVTMMFWYRQQPGQSLTLIATANQGSEATYESGFVIDKFPISRPNLTFSTLTVSNMSPEDSSIYLCSVVLVGETQYFGPGTRLLVL.

This clonotype was observed many times. This chain connects TRBV9 to TRBJ2-2; no clear D. This CDR3 is 16 amino acids long. Germline assignment: CDR1 SGDLS and CDR2 YYNGEE. V was pared by 4 bases and J by 1 base, with 14 bases between. The CDR3 bases are TGTGCCAGCAGCCAAGTCCGGAGTCTGAACACCGGGGAGCTGTTTTTT. Protein: CASSQVRSLNTGELFF. The whole variable domain, filled in from reference TRBV9 and TRBJ2-2, reads DSGVTQTPKHLITATGQRVTLRCSPRSGDLSVYWYQQSLDQGLQFLIQYYNGEERAKGNILERFSAQQFPDLHSELNLSSLELGDSALYFCASSQVRSLNTGELFFGEGSRLTVL.

In its sample, this clonotype was seen many times. This chain joins TRBV20-1 and TRBJ1-5, with no clear D. This CDR3 has 12 residues. Germline CDR1 DFQATT, CDR2 SNEGSKA (reference sequence). Trimming stripped 5 bases from V and 0 bases from J, with 5 bases between. This chain's CDR3 is CSASHSNQPQHF. The DNA of the CDR3 is TGCAGTGCTTCTCATAGCAATCAGCCCCAGCATTTT.

The table lists this clonotype with many counts. This chain joins TRBV10-3 and TRBJ2-5; D is perhaps TRBD2 (5 bases). Trimming removed 8 bases at V and 1 base at J, with 14 bases between. The CDR3 has 14 residues. Germline CDR1 reads ENHRY; CDR2 reads SYGVKD. CDR3 in amino acids: CAIAERLAQETQYF. In DNA, the CDR3 is TGTGCCATCGCGGAGAGGCTAGCCCAAGAGACCCAGTACTTC.

This clonotype was detected ten times or more. V and J are TRBV7-9 and TRBJ1-4, with 8 positions matching TRBD1. The CDR3 consists of 15 residues. CDR1 and CDR2 (germline): SEHNR, FQNEAQ (reference sequence). The trim removed 4 bases at V and 8 bases at J, leaving 9 bases unmatched. The chain's CDR3 is CASSSSDRGVEKLFF. The CDR3 coding sequence is TGTGCCAGCAGCTCCTCTGACAGGGGTGTAGAAAAACTGTTTTTT.

This clonotype was seen ten or more times. The chain recombines TRBV20-1 with TRBJ2-7, with D tentatively TRBD2 (6 bases). The germline gives CDR1 DFQATT, CDR2 SNEGSKA (reference sequence). The CDR3 is 12 residues long. Trimming removed 2 bases from V and 4 bases from J, with 9 bases in between. The CDR3 sequence is CSARLGTYEQYF. The CDR3 bases are TGCAGTGCTAGATTAGGGACTTACGAGCAGTACTTC.

This clonotype was seen many times. This sequence joins TRBV12-3 or TRBV12-4 and TRBJ2-1, with D maybe TRBD1 (5 bases). The CDR3 covers 11 residues. V was shortened by 7 bases and J by 9 bases, with 10 bases between the two germline ends. The DNA of the CDR3 is TGTGCCAGCAAAGCTAGGGGTGAGCAGTTCTTC. Translated: CASKARGEQFF.

This clonotype was picked up many times. The V call is TRBV24-1, the J call TRBJ2-1, with 14 bases fitting TRBD2. Germline assignment: CDR1 KGHDR and CDR2 SFDVKD. This CDR3 comprises 20 residues. V shed 3 bases, J shed 2 bases, and the junction held 11 bases outside the gene matches. The CDR3 DNA reads TGTGCCACCAGTGATCCCCGGGGACTAGCGGGAGACTACCCCTACAATGAGCAGTTCTTC. Amino acids: CATSDPRGLAGDYPYNEQFF.

This clonotype was recorded many times. A read error may account for a junction end that differs from germline. V usage is TRBV20-1 and J usage is TRBJ2-3, with TRBD2 matching over 15 bases. The germline gives CDR1 DFQATT, CDR2 SNEGSKA (reference sequence). The length of the CDR3 is 17 residues. For the CDR3, the DNA is TGCAGTGCAAGAGGGACTAGCGGGAGGCGTCCTCCGGATACGCAGTATTTT. As protein: CSARGTSGRRPPDTQYF.

Here the CDR3 DNA reads TGCAGTGCCCTAGGGGGGACTAGCGGGGGCCACTACAATGAGCAGTTCTTC. This codes for CSALGGTSGGHYNEQFF. This chain connects TRBV20-1 to TRBJ2-1, with 14 bases lining up with TRBD2. The CDR3 runs to 17 residues. With V trimmed by 6 bases and J by 3 bases, 10 bases remained unmatched. Germline V gene data show CDR1 as DFQATT and CDR2 as SNEGSKA (reference sequence).

This clonotype was seen at least ten times. The chain has TRBV11-2 and TRBJ1-6, with D possibly being TRBD1 (5 bases). In germline, CDR1 is SGHAT, CDR2 FQNNGV. The germline V and J ends were trimmed by 2 bases and 10 bases, with 18 bases remaining between them. The CDR3 covers 16 residues. The CDR3 nucleotides read TGTGCCAGCAGCTTACTGGACACGGTGCAAGGGTCACCCCTCCACTTT. This sequence encodes CASSLLDTVQGSPLHF.